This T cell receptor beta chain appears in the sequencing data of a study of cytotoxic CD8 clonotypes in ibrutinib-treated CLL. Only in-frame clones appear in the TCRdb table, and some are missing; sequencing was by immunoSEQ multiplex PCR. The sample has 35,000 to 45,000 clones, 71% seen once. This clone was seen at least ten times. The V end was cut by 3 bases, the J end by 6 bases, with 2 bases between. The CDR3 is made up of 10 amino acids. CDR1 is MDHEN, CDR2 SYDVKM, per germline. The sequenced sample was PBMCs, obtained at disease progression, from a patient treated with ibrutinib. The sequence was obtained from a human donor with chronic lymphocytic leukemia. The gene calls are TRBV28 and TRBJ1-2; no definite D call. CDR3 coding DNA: TGTGCCAGCAGTTTTAATGGCTACACCTTC. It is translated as CASSFNGYTF.